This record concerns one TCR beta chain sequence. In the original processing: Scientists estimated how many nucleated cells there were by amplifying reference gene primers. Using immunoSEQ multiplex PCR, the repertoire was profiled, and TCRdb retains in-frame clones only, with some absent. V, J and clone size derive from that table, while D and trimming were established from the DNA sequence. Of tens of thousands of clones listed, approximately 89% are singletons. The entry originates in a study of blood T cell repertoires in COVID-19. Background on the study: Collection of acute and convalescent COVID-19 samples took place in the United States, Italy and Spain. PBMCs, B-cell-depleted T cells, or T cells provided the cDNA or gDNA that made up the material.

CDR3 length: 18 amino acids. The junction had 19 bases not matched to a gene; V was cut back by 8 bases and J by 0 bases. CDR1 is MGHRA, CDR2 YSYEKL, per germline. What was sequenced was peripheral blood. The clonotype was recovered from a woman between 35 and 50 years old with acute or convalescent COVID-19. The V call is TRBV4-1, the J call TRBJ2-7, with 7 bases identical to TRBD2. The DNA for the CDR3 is TGCGCCAGCCCGCCCAAGAGGCTAGCGGACTCCAGCTCCTACGAGCAGTACTTC. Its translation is CASPPKRLADSSSYEQYF.